This TCR beta chain emerged from a study of blood T cell repertoires in COVID-19 (dated by TCRdb to 2018 to 2021). Study-level background: Samples covering the acute and convalescent phases of COVID-19 were provided by collaborators in the United States, Italy and Spain. A freely available public database, intended as a resource for researchers studying the immune response to SARS-CoV-2, is where the repertoires were released. Subjects who had been exposed to COVID-19, were actively infected with it, or had recovered from it provided the deeply sampled blood TCRbeta repertoires that made up the dataset. The samples were drawn from the first 160 participants of the ongoing ImmuneRACE study and from 950 to 1,500 subjects provided by 6 global collaborators. HLA class I and class II types, where available, came from metadata supplied by the sample provider rather than from assay-based typing. A de-identified subject ID, COVID-19 status, age in years and sex were almost always included in the sample metadata. The prospective study material was composed of cDNA or gDNA derived from T cells, B-cell-depleted T cells, or PBMCs.

This clone showed up just once. What antigen it recognizes has not been identified. No per-base quality is available; no much larger clone lies one base away. At one collaborating source in Seattle, patients were enrolled during active infection and were followed longitudinally through the course of disease. Collaborating institutions collected whole blood in K2EDTA tubes following their own protocols. For TCRbeta analysis, collaborator samples were shipped as frozen whole blood, as isolated PBMCs, or as DNA extracted from either sample type. CDR1 and CDR2 (SGHTA, FQGNSA) derive from the germline V gene. The germline ends are 12 bases apart after V is trimmed by 2 bases and J by 4 bases. Taken from cysteine to phenylalanine, the CDR3 has 15 residues. Left in the record is the CDR3 DNA by itself, 45 bases read in frame from the first base. The study at large found these results: The amount of clinical and demographic metadata varied by source and participant and was provided uncurated.

TCRbeta CDR3 regions were amplified from genomic DNA by means of the immunoSEQ Assay, a bias-controlled multiplex PCR. The paper's data handling went like this. The number of nucleated cells in each sample was estimated from the amplification of reference gene primers within the assay. To quantify the absolute abundance of each unique TCRbeta CDR3 rearrangement, sequence reads were collapsed and filtered. For each sample, productive Simpson clonality was calculated by taking the square root of Simpson's diversity index across productive rearrangements. TCRdb carries this immuneACCESS record with in-frame sequences only. Its versions omit some clonotypes, under half of them owing to an unresolved V gene in the studies checked, with the rest unexplained. The D gene and trimming were derived from the DNA, and the V and J assignments and clone size from that table. In all, the sample holds roughly 380,000 clones, and about nine tenths of those were seen once. The biggest ten clones account for roughly 1.6% of the sample.

This clonotype was sampled from a woman aged 40 to 55 with COVID-19, enrolled during active disease. The sequence joins TRBV7-2 to TRBJ1-5; the D segment could be TRBD1, given 6 matching bases. The sample was peripheral blood. The CDR3 amino acid sequence is: CASSLIRGLNQPQHF. Here is the DNA: TGTGCCAGCAGCTTAATCAGGGGTTTAAATCAGCCCCAGCATTTT.